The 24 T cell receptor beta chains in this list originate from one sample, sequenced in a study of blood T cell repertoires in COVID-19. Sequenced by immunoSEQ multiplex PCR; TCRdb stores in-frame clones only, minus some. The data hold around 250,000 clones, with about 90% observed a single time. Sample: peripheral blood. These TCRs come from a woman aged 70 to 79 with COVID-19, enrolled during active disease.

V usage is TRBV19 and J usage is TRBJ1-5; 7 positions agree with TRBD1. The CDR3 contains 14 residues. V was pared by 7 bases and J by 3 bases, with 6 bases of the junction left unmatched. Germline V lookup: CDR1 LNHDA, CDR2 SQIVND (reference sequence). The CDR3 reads CASKTGEDNQPQHF. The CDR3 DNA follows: TGTGCCAGTAAAACAGGGGAGGACAATCAGCCCCAGCATTTT.

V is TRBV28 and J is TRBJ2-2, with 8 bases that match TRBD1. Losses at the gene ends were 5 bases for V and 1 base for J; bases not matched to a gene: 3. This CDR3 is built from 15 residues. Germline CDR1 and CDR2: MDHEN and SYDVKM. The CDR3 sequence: CASSGTGKNTGELFF. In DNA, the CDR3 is TGTGCCAGCAGTGGGACAGGAAAGAACACCGGGGAGCTGTTTTTT.

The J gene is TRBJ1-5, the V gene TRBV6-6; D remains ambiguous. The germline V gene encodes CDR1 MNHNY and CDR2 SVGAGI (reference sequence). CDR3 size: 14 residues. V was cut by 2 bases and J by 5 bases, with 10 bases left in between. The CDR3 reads CASSYRDGYQPQHF. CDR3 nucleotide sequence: TGTGCCAGCAGTTACAGAGACGGGTATCAGCCCCAGCATTTT.

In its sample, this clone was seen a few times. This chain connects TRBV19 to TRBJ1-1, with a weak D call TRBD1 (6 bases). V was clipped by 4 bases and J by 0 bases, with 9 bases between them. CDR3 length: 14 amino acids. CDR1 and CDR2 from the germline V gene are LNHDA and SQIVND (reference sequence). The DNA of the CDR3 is TGTGCCAGTAGTAGCGACAGGATGAACACTGAAGCTTTCTTT. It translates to CASSSDRMNTEAFF.

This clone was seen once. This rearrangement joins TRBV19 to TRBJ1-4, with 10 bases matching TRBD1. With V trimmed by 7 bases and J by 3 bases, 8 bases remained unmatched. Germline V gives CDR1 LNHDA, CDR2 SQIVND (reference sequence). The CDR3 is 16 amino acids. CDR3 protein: CASMRTGGFANEKLFF. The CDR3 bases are TGTGCCAGTATGCGGACAGGGGGATTTGCTAATGAAAAACTGTTTTTT.

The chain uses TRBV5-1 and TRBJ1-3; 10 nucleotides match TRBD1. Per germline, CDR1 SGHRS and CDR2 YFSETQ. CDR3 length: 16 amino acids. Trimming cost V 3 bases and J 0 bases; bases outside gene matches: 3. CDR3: CASSWGQGPSGNTIYF. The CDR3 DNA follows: TGCGCCAGCAGCTGGGGACAGGGGCCCTCTGGAAACACCATATATTTT.

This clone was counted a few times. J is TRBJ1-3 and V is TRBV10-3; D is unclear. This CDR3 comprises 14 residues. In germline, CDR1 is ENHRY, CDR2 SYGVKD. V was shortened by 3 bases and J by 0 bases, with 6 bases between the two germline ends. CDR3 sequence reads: CAISDGASGNTIYF. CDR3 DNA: TGTGCCATCAGTGACGGAGCCTCTGGAAACACCATATATTTT.

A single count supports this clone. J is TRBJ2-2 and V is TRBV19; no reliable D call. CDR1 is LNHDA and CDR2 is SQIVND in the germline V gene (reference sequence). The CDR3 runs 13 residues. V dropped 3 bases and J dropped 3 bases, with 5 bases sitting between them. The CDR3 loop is CASSIKHTGELFF. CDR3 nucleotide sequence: TGTGCCAGTAGTATCAAGCACACCGGGGAGCTGTTTTTT. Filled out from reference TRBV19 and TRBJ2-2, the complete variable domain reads DGGITQSPKYLFRKEGQNVTLSCEQNLNHDAMYWYRQDPGQGLRLIYYSQIVNDFQKGDIAEGYSVSREKKESFPLTVTSAQKNPTAFYLCASSIKHTGELFFGEGSRLTVL.

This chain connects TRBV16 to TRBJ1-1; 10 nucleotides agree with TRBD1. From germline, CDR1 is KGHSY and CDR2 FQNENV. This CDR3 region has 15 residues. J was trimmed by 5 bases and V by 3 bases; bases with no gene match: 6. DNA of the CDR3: TGTGCCAGCAGCCATTTTAGGACAGGGGGGACTGAAGCTTTCTTT. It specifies CASSHFRTGGTEAFF.

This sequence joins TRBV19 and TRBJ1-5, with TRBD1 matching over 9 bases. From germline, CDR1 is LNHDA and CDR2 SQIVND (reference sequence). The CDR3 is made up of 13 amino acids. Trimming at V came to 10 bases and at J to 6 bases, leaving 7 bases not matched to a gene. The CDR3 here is CATQKQGAQPQHF. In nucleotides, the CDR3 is TGTGCCACCCAAAAACAGGGGGCTCAGCCCCAGCATTTT.

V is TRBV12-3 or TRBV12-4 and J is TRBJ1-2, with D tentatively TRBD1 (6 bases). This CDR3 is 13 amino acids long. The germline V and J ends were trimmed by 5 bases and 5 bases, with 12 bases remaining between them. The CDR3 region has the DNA TGTGCCAGCAGTCCCGGGACACTTTATGGCTACACCTTC. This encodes CASSPGTLYGYTF.

CDR3 in amino acids: CAWSSAREPLHF. The CDR3 DNA sequence: TGTGCCTGGAGTAGTGCGCGGGAACCCCTCCACTTT. V is TRBV30 and J is TRBJ1-6; no reliable D call. The CDR3 contains 12 residues. CDR1 is GTSNPN, CDR2 SVGIG, per germline (reference sequence). The V and J ends lost 2 bases and 12 bases respectively, with 11 bases between them.

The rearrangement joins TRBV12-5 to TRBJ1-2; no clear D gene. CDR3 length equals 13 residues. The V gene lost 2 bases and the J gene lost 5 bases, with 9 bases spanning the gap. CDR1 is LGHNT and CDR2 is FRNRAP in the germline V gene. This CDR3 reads CASGLPPAYGYTF. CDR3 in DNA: TGTGCTAGTGGTTTGCCTCCAGCGTATGGCTACACCTTC.

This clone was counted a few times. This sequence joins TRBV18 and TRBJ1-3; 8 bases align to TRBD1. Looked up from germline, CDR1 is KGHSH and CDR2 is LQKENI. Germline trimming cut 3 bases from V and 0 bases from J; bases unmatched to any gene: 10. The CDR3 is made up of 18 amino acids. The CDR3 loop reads CASSPPGTGSYSGNTIYF. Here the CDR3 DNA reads TGTGCCAGCTCACCCCCCGGGACAGGTTCATACTCTGGAAACACCATATATTTT. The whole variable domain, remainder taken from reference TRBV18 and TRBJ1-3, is NAGVMQNPRHLVRRRGQEARLRCSPMKGHSHVYWYRQLPEEGLKFMVYLQKENIIDESGMPKERFSAEFPKEGPSILRIQQVVRGDSAAYFCASSPPGTGSYSGNTIYFGEGSWLTVV.

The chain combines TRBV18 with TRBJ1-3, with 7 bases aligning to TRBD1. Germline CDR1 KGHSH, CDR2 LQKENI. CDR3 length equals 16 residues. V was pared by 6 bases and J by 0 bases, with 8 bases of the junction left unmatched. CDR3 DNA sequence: TGTGCCAGCTCCCCGTCACGGGACAGCTCTGGAAACACCATATATTTT. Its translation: CASSPSRDSSGNTIYF.

The CDR3, as DNA: TGTGCCAGCAGTTTATTAGCGGCCCAAGAGACCCAGTACTTC. This translates into CASSLLAAQETQYF. J is TRBJ2-5 and V is TRBV28; tentative D call: TRBD2 (6 bases). Trimming pared 1 base from V and 1 base from J, leaving 7 bases between. The CDR3 totals 14 residues. In germline, CDR1 is MDHEN, CDR2 SYDVKM.

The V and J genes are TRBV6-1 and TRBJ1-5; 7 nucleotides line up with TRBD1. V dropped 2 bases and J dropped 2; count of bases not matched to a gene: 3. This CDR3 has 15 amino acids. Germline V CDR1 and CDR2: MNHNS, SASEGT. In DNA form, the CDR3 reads TGTGCCAGCAGTGAAACTACAGGGGGCAATCAGCCCCAGCATTTT. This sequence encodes CASSETTGGNQPQHF.

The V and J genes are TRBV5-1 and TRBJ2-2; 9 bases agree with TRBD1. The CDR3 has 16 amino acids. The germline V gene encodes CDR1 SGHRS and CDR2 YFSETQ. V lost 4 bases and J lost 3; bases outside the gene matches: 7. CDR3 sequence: CASSRIDRGDTGELFF. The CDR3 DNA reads TGCGCCAGCAGCCGTATAGACAGGGGGGACACCGGGGAGCTGTTTTTT.

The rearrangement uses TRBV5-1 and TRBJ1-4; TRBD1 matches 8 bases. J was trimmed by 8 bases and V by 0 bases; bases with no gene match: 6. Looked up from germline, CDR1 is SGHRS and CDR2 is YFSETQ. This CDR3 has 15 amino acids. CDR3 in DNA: TGCGCCAGCAGCTTGGGGGACAGGTTTCGGGAAAAACTGTTTTTT. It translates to CASSLGDRFREKLFF. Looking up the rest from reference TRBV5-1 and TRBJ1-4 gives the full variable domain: KAGVTQTPRYLIKTRGQQVTLSCSPISGHRSVSWYQQTPGQGLQFLFEYFSETQRNKGNFPGRFSGRQFSNSRSEMNVSTLELGDSALYLCASSLGDRFREKLFFGSGTQLSVL.

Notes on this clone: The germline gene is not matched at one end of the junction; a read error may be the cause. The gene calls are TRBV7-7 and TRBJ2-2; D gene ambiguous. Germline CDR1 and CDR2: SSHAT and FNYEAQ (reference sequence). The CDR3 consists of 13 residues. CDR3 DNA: TGTGCTAGCAGCCTAAACGTAGCCGGGGAGCTGTTTTTT. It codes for CASSLNVAGELFF. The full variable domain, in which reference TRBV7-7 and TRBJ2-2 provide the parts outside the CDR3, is GAGVSQSPRYKVTKRGQDVTLRCDPISSHATLYWYQQALGQGPEFLTYFNYEAQPDKSGLPSDRFSAERPEGSISTLTIQRTEQRDSAMYRCASSLNVAGELFFGEGSRLTVL.

The CDR3 bases are TGTGCCAGCAGTGAAAACCAGGGCTATGGTAATGAAAAACTGTTTTTT. Protein: CASSENQGYGNEKLFF. J is TRBJ1-4 and V is TRBV6-1; a possible D gene is TRBD1 (5 bases). The CDR3 runs 16 residues. Germline lookup yields CDR1 MNHNS and CDR2 SASEGT. Trimming shortened V by 2 bases and J by 4 bases, and 14 bases separated the two germline ends.

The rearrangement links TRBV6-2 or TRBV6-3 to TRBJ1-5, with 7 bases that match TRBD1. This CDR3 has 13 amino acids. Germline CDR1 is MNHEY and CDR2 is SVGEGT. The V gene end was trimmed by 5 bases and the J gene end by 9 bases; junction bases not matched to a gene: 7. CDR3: CASSGQEQMPQHF. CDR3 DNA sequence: TGTGCCAGCAGTGGACAGGAGCAAATGCCCCAGCATTTT.

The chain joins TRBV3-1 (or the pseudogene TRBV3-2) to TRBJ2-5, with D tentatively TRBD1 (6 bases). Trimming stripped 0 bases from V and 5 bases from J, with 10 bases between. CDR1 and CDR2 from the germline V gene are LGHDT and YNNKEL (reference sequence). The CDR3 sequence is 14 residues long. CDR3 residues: CASSQEGARETQYF. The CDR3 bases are TGTGCCAGCAGCCAAGAGGGGGCCCGGGAGACCCAGTACTTC.

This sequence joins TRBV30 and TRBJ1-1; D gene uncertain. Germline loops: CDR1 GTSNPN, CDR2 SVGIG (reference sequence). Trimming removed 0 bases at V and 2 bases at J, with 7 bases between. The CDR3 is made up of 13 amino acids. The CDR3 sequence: CAWSVVGNTEAFF. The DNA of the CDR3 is TGTGCCTGGAGTGTAGTCGGTAACACTGAAGCTTTCTTT.